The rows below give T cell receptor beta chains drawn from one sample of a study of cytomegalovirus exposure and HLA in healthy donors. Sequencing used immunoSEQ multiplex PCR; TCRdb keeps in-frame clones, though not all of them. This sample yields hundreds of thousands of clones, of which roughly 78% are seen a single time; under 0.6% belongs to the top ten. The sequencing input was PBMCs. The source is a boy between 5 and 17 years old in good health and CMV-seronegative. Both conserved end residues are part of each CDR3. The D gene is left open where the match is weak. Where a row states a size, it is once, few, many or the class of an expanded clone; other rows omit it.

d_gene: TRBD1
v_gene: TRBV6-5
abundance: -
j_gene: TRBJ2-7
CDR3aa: CASRWTGSSYEQYF
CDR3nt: TGTGCCAGCAGGTGGACAGGGAGCTCCTACGAGCAGTACTTC

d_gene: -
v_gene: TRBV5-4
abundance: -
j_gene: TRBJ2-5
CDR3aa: CASSNPQGRETQYF
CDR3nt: TGTGCCAGCAGCAACCCGCAGGGGCGAGAGACCCAGTACTTC

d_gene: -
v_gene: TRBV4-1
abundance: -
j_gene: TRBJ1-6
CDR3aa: CASSQGRVGSPLHF
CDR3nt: TGCGCCAGCAGCCAAGGGAGGGTCGGTTCACCCCTCCACTTT

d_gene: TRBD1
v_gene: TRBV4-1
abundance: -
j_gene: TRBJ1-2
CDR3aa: CASSQGGGTGNYGYTF
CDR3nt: TGCGCCAGCAGCCAAGGGGGCGGGACAGGGAACTATGGCTACACCTTC

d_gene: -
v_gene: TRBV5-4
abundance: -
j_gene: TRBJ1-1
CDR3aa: CASCIRDSCYTEAFF
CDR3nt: TGTGCCAGCTGCATAAGGGACTCTTGTTACACTGAAGCTTTCTTT

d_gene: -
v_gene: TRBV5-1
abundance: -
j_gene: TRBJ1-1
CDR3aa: CASSLADSLMNTEAFF
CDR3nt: TGCGCCAGCAGCTTGGCCGATAGCCTGATGAACACTGAAGCTTTCTTT

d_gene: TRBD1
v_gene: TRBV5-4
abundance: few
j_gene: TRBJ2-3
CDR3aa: CASSQQGASDTQYF
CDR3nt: TGTGCCAGCAGCCAACAGGGGGCATCAGATACGCAGTATTTT

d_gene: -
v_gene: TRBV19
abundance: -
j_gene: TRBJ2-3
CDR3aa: CASSGGGTDTQYF
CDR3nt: TGTGCCAGTAGTGGGGGCGGCACAGATACGCAGTATTTT

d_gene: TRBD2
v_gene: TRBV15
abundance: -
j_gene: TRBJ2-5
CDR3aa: CATSRDIAGGGRETQYF
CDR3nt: TGTGCCACCAGCAGAGATATAGCGGGGGGTGGTAGAGAGACCCAGTACTTC

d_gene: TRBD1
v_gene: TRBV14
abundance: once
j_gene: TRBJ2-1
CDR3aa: CASSQDRGDRGLYNEQFF
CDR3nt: TGTGCCAGCAGCCAAGATAGAGGAGACAGGGGGCTCTACAATGAGCAGTTCTTC

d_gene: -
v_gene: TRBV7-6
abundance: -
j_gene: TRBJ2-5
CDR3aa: CASSSSGGTQETQYF
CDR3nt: TGTGCCAGCAGCTCTTCCGGAGGGACCCAAGAGACCCAGTACTTC

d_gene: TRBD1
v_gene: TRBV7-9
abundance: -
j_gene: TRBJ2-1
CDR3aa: CASSGSGRRTGPYNEQFF
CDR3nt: TGTGCCAGCAGCGGATCGGGTCGGCGGACAGGGCCCTACAATGAGCAGTTCTTC

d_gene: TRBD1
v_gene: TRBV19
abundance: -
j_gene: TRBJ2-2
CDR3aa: CASSTSRRTGITGELFF
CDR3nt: TGTGCCAGTAGTACCTCCCGTCGGACAGGGATCACCGGGGAGCTGTTTTTT

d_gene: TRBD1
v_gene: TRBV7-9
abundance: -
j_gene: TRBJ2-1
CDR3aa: CASGTGGLYNEQFF
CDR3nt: TGTGCCAGCGGGACAGGGGGTTTGTACAATGAGCAGTTCTTC

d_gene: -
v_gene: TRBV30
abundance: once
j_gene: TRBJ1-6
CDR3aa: CAWIPTGNSPLHF
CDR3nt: TGTGCCTGGATCCCGACGGGAAATTCACCCCTCCACTTT

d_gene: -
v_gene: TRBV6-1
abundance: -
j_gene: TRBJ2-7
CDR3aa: CASSDRPNEQYF
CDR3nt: TGTGCCAGCAGTGACCGCCCCAACGAGCAGTACTTC

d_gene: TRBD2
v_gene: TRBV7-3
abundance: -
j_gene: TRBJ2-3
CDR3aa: CASSLRGGVASTDTQYF
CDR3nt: TGTGCCAGCAGCTTAAGGGGGGGTGTCGCTAGCACAGATACGCAGTATTTT

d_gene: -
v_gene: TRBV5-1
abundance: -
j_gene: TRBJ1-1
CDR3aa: CASSLVPGLNTEAFF
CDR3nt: TGCGCCAGCAGCTTGGTTCCAGGGCTGAACACTGAAGCTTTCTTT

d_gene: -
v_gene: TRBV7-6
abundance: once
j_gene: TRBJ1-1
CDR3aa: CASSSGGGTEAFF
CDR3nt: TGTGCCAGCAGCTCGGGAGGCGGGACCGAAGCTTTCTTT

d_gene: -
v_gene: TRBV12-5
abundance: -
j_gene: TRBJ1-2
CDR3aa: CASGSAPTYNYGYTF
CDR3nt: TGTGCTAGTGGTTCAGCCCCGACTTATAACTATGGCTACACCTTC

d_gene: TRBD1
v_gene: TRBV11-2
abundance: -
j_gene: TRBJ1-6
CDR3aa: CASSLGQGVYNSPLHF
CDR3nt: TGTGCCAGCAGCTTAGGACAGGGTGTCTATAATTCACCCCTCCACTTT

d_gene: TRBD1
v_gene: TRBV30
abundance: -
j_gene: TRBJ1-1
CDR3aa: CAWRGTVMNTEAFF
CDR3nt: TGTGCCTGGAGGGGGACAGTCATGAACACTGAAGCTTTCTTT

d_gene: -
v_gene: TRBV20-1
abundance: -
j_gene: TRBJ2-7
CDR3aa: CSASGGRQQYF
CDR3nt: TGCAGTGCTAGCGGGGGTCGACAGCAGTACTTC

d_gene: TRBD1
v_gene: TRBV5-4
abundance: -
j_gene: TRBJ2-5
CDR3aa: CASSFPGGQETQYF
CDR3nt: TGTGCCAGCAGCTTCCCAGGGGGCCAAGAGACCCAGTACTTC

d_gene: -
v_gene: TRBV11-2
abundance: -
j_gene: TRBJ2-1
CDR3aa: CASSLERTARNEQFF
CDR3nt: TGTGCCAGCAGCTTAGAGCGGACTGCTCGTAATGAGCAGTTCTTC

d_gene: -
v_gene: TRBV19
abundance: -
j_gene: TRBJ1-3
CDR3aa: CASSIPFRGGVKGNTIYF
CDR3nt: TGTGCCAGTAGTATACCGTTCCGGGGAGGGGTGAAAGGAAACACCATATATTTT

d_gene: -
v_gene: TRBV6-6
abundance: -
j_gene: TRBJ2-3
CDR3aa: CASSSDLARTDTQYF
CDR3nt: TGTGCCAGCAGCTCTGACCTAGCACGCACAGATACGCAGTATTTT

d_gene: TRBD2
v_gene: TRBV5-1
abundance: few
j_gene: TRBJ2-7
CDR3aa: CASRRAGRHEQYF
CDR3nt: TGCGCCAGCAGAAGAGCGGGGCGCCACGAGCAGTACTTC

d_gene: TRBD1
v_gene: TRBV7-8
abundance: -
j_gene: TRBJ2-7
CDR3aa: CASSLGPRQGGFYEQYF
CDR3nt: TGTGCCAGCAGCTTAGGCCCGAGACAGGGCGGCTTCTACGAGCAGTACTTC

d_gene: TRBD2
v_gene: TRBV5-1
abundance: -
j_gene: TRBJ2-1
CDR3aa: CASSPSGGYNEQFF
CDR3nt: TGCGCCAGCAGCCCTAGCGGGGGGTACAATGAGCAGTTCTTC

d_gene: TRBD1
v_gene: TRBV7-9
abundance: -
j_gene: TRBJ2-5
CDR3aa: CASSWTGGEETQYF
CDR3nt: TGTGCCAGCAGCTGGACAGGGGGAGAAGAGACCCAGTACTTC

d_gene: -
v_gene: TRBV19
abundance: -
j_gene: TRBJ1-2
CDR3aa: CASRRRTGPSNYGYTF
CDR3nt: TGTGCCAGTAGACGCCGCACAGGGCCTTCTAACTATGGCTACACCTTC

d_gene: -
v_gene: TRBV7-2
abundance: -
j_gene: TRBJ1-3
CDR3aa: CASSWTGGNTIYF
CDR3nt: TGTGCCAGCAGTTGGACGGGGGGAAACACCATATATTTT

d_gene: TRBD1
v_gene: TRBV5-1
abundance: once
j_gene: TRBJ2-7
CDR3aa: CASRGTGAYEQYF
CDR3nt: TGCGCCAGCAGGGGGACAGGGGCCTACGAGCAGTACTTC

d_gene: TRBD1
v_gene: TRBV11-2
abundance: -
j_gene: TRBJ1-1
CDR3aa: CASSLATGVDTEAFF
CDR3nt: TGTGCCAGCAGCTTAGCCACAGGGGTGGACACTGAAGCTTTCTTT

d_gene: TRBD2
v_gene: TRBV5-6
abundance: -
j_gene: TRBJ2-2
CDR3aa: CASSLLREGNTGELFF
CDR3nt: TGTGCCAGCAGCTTGCTGCGGGAGGGGAACACCGGGGAGCTGTTTTTT

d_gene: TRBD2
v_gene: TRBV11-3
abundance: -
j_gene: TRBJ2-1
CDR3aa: CASSLFELAGGWFNEQFF
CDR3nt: TGTGCCAGCAGCCTCTTTGAACTAGCGGGAGGGTGGTTCAATGAGCAGTTCTTC

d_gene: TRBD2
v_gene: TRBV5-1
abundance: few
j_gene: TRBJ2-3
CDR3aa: CASSFKRGGHFIGPDTQYF
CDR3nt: TGCGCCAGCAGCTTCAAACGGGGGGGCCACTTCATCGGTCCAGATACGCAGTATTTT

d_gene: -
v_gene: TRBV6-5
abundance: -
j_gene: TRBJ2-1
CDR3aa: CASSTGRDQFF
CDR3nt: TGTGCCAGCAGTACGGGTCGTGACCAGTTCTTC

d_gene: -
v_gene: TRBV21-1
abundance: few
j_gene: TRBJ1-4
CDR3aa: CASSILGTGQGNEKLFF
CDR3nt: TGTGCCAGCAGCATCCTAGGCACGGGACAGGGGAATGAAAAACTGTTTTTT

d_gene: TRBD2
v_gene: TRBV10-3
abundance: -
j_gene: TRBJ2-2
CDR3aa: CAINLSGGTNTRELFF
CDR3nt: TGTGCCATCAACCTTAGCGGGGGTACGAACACCCGGGAGCTGTTTTTT

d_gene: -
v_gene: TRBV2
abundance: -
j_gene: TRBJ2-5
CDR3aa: CASSEALAVQETQYF
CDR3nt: TGTGCCAGCAGTGAAGCGCTGGCAGTCCAAGAGACCCAGTACTTC